The sequence of this T cell receptor (beta chain) was determined in a study of cytomegalovirus exposure and HLA in healthy donors. Note on this clone: Its antigen is not identified.

CDR3 length: 14 residues. CDR1 is SGDLS, CDR2 YYNGEE, per germline. Trimming cost V 1 base and J 7 bases; bases outside gene matches: 7. 60 Vbeta and 13 Jbeta primers were used in PCR. TCRdb's copy holds only in-frame clones and misses some; the assay was immunoSEQ multiplex PCR. The repertoire consists of some 200,000 clones, with approximately 80% occurring once and the leading ten covering approximately 2%. Study observations and caveats: There were a few CMV-associated chains whose specificity for CMV antigens was confirmed in vitro. The authors listed approximately 150 TCR beta chains as cytomegalovirus-associated. A later analysis associated around 17,000 TCR beta sequences with HLA alleles at a 0.05 false discovery rate. A previous analysis found most TCR beta V segments productive roughly 90% or roughly 30% of the time.

The specimen sequenced was PBMCs. V and J are TRBV9 and TRBJ1-2; 7 bases align to TRBD1. The receptor was derived from a woman between 25 and 40 years old in good health and CMV-seronegative. The CDR3 DNA reads TGTGCCAGCAGCGTACGGACAGGAGATTTTGGCTACACCTTC. Encoded protein: CASSVRTGDFGYTF.